The 28 T cell receptor beta chains below all came from one sample that was sequenced in a study of blood T cell repertoires in COVID-19. The protocol was immunoSEQ multiplex PCR, while the TCRdb copy is restricted to in-frame clones and leaves out a portion. The table records around 470,000 clones, about 92% of them present only once. Sequencing input: PBMCs or T cells enriched from blood (not recorded which). These receptors originate from a man aged 18 to 30 who had recovered from COVID-19.

The chain recombines TRBV11-2 with TRBJ1-6; 7 bases fit TRBD1. The CDR3 totals 16 residues. Unmatched junction bases numbered 12, after V lost 5 bases and J lost 8 bases. Germline values: CDR1 SGHAT, CDR2 FQNNGV. In DNA, the CDR3 is TGTGCCAGCAGCAGAGAAGCCACAGGGGTAGATTCACCCCTCCACTTT. Translating it yields CASSREATGVDSPLHF.

The rearrangement joins TRBV15 to TRBJ2-1, with D uncertain. The CDR3 consists of 14 residues. Trimming shortened V by 1 base and J by 9 bases, and 13 bases separated the two germline ends. Germline CDR1 is LNHNV and CDR2 is YYDKDF (reference sequence). The CDR3 loop is CATSRVGSTAEQFF. The CDR3 coding sequence is TGTGCCACCAGCAGAGTCGGTAGCACGGCTGAGCAGTTCTTC.

Note on this clone: The sample carries other DNA sequences with the same CDR3. The chain combines TRBV6-5 with TRBJ1-1; D ambiguous. V was clipped by 0 bases and J by 1 base, with 3 bases between them. From germline, CDR1 is MNHEY and CDR2 SVGAGI. This CDR3 is 13 amino acids long. This CDR3 reads CASSYSQNTEAFF. The CDR3 nucleotides are TGTGCCAGCAGTTACTCCCAGAACACTGAAGCTTTCTTT.

The chain combines TRBV6-5 with TRBJ1-4, with TRBD1 matching 8 bases. Germline V gene sequence: CDR1 MNHEY, CDR2 SVGAGI. V trimming: 4 bases; J trimming: 8 bases; junction bases outside the gene matches: 6. The CDR3 sequence is 14 residues long. This chain's CDR3 is CASSWTGTEEKLFF. In nucleotides, the CDR3 is TGTGCCAGCAGTTGGACAGGGACGGAGGAAAAACTGTTTTTT.

This chain links TRBV7-9 with TRBJ2-5; a possible D gene is TRBD2 (5 bases). The germline CDR1 and CDR2 sequences are SEHNR and FQNEAQ (reference sequence). The CDR3 totals 14 residues. Trimming left V 3 bases short and J 4 bases short, with 12 bases between. The CDR3, as DNA: TGTGCCAGCAGCTTGCGGACTGAGGGAGAGACCCAGTACTTC. Amino acid sequence: CASSLRTEGETQYF.

The V and J genes are TRBV4-1 and TRBJ1-1, with 7 bases that match TRBD1. Germline trimming cut 1 base from V and 6 bases from J; bases unmatched to any gene: 5. The CDR3 sequence is 14 residues long. Germline V lookup: CDR1 MGHRA, CDR2 YSYEKL. Written as DNA, the CDR3 is TGCGCCAGCAGCCAAGTGCGGACAGGAGCTGAAGCTTTCTTT. This sequence encodes CASSQVRTGAEAFF.

This clone came up once. This chain connects TRBV19 to TRBJ2-1; 7 bases are shared with TRBD2. With 3 bases clipped from V and 2 bases from J, the junction kept 4 bases outside the gene matches. This CDR3 has 15 residues. Germline V CDR1 and CDR2: LNHDA, SQIVND (reference sequence). The CDR3 sequence: CASSMSSGTYNEQFF. The CDR3 DNA is TGTGCCAGTAGTATGAGCAGCGGGACCTACAATGAGCAGTTCTTC.

The V gene is TRBV5-1, the J gene TRBJ1-5, with 8 bases identical to TRBD1. The CDR3 contains 15 residues. Unmatched junction bases numbered 7, after V lost 4 bases and J lost 4 bases. Looked up from germline, CDR1 is SGHRS and CDR2 is YFSETQ. The CDR3 loop is CASSPSRQGNQPQHF. For the CDR3, the DNA is TGCGCCAGCAGCCCTTCCCGACAGGGGAATCAGCCCCAGCATTTT.

This chain uses TRBV27 with TRBJ1-2; perhaps TRBD1 as D (5 bases). Per the germline V gene, CDR1 is MNHEY and CDR2 is SMNVEV (reference sequence). This CDR3 is 14 amino acids long. Between the trimmed V and J ends, which lost 6 bases and 5 bases, there was a span of 16 bases. The CDR3 sequence is CASSYSGTAYGYTF. CDR3 nucleotides: TGTGCCAGCAGCTACTCCGGGACTGCATATGGCTACACCTTC.

The chain uses TRBV5-5 and TRBJ2-5, with 8 bases fitting TRBD1. The length of the CDR3 is 14 residues. Germline-derived CDR1 and CDR2 are SGHKS and YYEKEE (reference sequence). Unmatched junction bases numbered 1, after V lost 2 bases and J lost 1 base. The CDR3 region is CASSFGQGQETQYF. In nucleotides, the CDR3 is TGTGCCAGCAGCTTCGGACAGGGCCAAGAGACCCAGTACTTC.

The gene calls are TRBV30 and TRBJ1-2, with 8 bases that match TRBD1. V lost 2 bases and J lost 8; bases outside the gene matches: 7. Germline V gene sequence: CDR1 GTSNPN, CDR2 SVGIG (reference sequence). The CDR3 is 13 amino acids. The CDR3 DNA reads TGTGCCTGGAGTTCTACAGGGGGAGGCGGCTACACCTTC. This sequence encodes CAWSSTGGGGYTF. Full variable domain (outside the CDR3, taken from reference TRBV30 and TRBJ1-2): SQTIHQWPATLVQPVGSPLSLECTVEGTSNPNLYWYRQAAGRGLQLLFYSVGIGQISSEVPQNLSASRPQDRQFILSSKKLLLSDSGFYLCAWSSTGGGGYTFGSGTRLTVV.

This clone was observed a handful of times. The chain links TRBV12-5 to TRBJ2-2, with 8 bases matching TRBD1. The trim removed 6 bases at V and 3 bases at J, leaving 6 bases unmatched. The CDR3 is 15 amino acids. Germline CDR1 and CDR2: LGHNT and FRNRAP. The CDR3 DNA is TGTGCTAGTGGCCGGGGACAGGTTGACACCGGGGAGCTGTTTTTT. Translated: CASGRGQVDTGELFF. Using reference TRBV12-5 and TRBJ2-2 for the parts outside the CDR3, the full variable domain is DARVTQTPRHKVTEMGQEVTMRCQPILGHNTVFWYRQTMMQGLELLAYFRNRAPLDDSGMPKDRFSAEMPDATLATLKIQPSEPRDSAVYFCASGRGQVDTGELFFGEGSRLTVL.

The chain joins TRBV11-3 to TRBJ1-2, with D unresolved. The CDR3 covers 13 residues. Germline V gene sequence: CDR1 SGHNT, CDR2 YENEEA. The V end was cut by 3 bases, the J end by 8 bases, with 13 bases between. The CDR3 loop is CASSLGGSDGYTF. CDR3 DNA sequence: TGTGCCAGCAGCTTGGGAGGGTCCGACGGCTACACCTTC. The full variable domain, with the rest looked up from reference TRBV11-3 and TRBJ1-2, is EAGVVQSPRYKIIEKKQPVAFWCNPISGHNTLYWYLQNLGQGPELLIRYENEEAVDDSQLPKDRFSAERLKGVDSTLKIQPAELGDSAVYLCASSLGGSDGYTFGSGTRLTVV.

The genes are TRBV3-1 (or the pseudogene TRBV3-2) and TRBJ2-5; 9 bases line up with TRBD2. This CDR3 comprises 15 residues. Per germline, CDR1 LGHDT and CDR2 YNNKEL (reference sequence). J was trimmed by 5 bases and V by 3 bases; bases with no gene match: 7. DNA of the CDR3: TGTGCCAGCAGCCAGGTCAGCGGGGGGAGGGAGACCCAGTACTTC. Translated, it gives CASSQVSGGRETQYF.

The V and J genes are TRBV2 and TRBJ1-2; 9 bases fit TRBD1. Trimming cost V 0 bases and J 8 bases; bases outside gene matches: 10. This CDR3 has 16 residues. The germline CDR1 and CDR2 sequences are SNHLY and FYNNEI. The CDR3 DNA reads TGTGCCAGCAGTGAAGCCCTACTCGACAGGGGGAGAGGCTACACCTTC. This sequence encodes CASSEALLDRGRGYTF.

This clone was observed a handful of times. V and J are TRBV9 and TRBJ1-1, with a possible D match to TRBD1 (5 bases). V lost 0 bases and J lost 3, with 12 bases in between. The CDR3 sequence is 15 residues long. Germline values: CDR1 SGDLS, CDR2 YYNGEE. Here the CDR3 reads CASSVVAGGDTEAFF. The CDR3 DNA is TGTGCCAGCAGCGTAGTTGCAGGAGGGGACACTGAAGCTTTCTTT.

The chain employs TRBV5-1 and TRBJ2-1; 12 bases are a match to TRBD2. Germline trimming cut 1 base from V and 5 bases from J; bases unmatched to any gene: 1. Germline-derived CDR1 and CDR2 are SGHRS and YFSETQ. CDR3 length equals 15 residues. The chain's CDR3 is CASSLTSGRNNEQFF. Written as DNA, the CDR3 is TGCGCCAGCAGCTTGACTAGCGGGAGGAACAATGAGCAGTTCTTC.

The chain links TRBV2 to TRBJ1-6; D is perhaps TRBD1 (5 bases). V dropped 8 bases and J dropped 6 bases, with 11 bases sitting between them. Germline V gene sequence: CDR1 SNHLY, CDR2 FYNNEI. This CDR3 region has 13 residues. The CDR3 DNA reads TGTGCCAGCGTGCAGGACATTAATTCACCCCTCCACTTT. This translates into CASVQDINSPLHF.

J is TRBJ2-3 and V is TRBV3-1 (or the pseudogene TRBV3-2); D may be TRBD2 (5 bases). V gave up 4 bases and J gave up 6 bases, with 14 bases separating them. Germline CDR1 reads LGHDT; CDR2 reads YNNKEL (reference sequence). CDR3 length equals 14 residues. The CDR3 loop is CASSPARAGDTQYF. CDR3 nucleotides: TGTGCCAGCAGCCCCGCGAGGGCCGGGGATACGCAGTATTTT.

This chain connects TRBV4-2 to TRBJ1-2; 8 positions match TRBD1. V trimming: 1 base; J trimming: 8 bases; junction bases outside the gene matches: 6. Germline CDR1 reads LGHNA; CDR2 reads YNFKEQ. The CDR3 has 14 residues. In DNA form, the CDR3 reads TGTGCCAGCAGCCAAGCAGGGGGCGCGGGCGGCTACACCTTC. This codes for CASSQAGGAGGYTF.

This clone was found a few times. The V and J genes are TRBV28 and TRBJ1-2; possibly TRBD1 for D (5 bases). Trimming cost V 1 base and J 7 bases, with 13 bases left between them. Germline-derived CDR1 and CDR2 are MDHEN and SYDVKM. The length of the CDR3 is 14 residues. The DNA of the CDR3 is TGTGCCAGCAGTTTATCACAGGCCGACTTTGGCTACACCTTC. Its protein is CASSLSQADFGYTF.

V gene TRBV7-9 combines with J gene TRBJ1-3; D unclear. Per the germline V gene, CDR1 is SEHNR and CDR2 is FQNEAQ (reference sequence). The V and J ends lost 5 bases and 0 bases respectively, with 11 bases between them. The CDR3 covers 15 residues. Here the CDR3 reads CASSTKRGSGNTIYF. CDR3 nucleotides: TGTGCCAGCAGCACCAAACGGGGCTCTGGAAACACCATATATTTT.

V and J are TRBV14 and TRBJ1-6; 9 positions match TRBD1. The V segment lost 1 base and the J segment 6 bases; nucleotides outside the gene matches: 13. Germline-derived CDR1 and CDR2 are SGHDN and FVKESK. The CDR3 loop spans 19 amino acids. CDR3 coding DNA: TGTGCCAGCAGCCAAGGGACAGGGGCCATGAGGGCTCCTAATTCACCCCTCCACTTT. Translating it yields CASSQGTGAMRAPNSPLHF.

This sequence joins TRBV4-1 and TRBJ2-1; 11 bases fit TRBD2. Germline V gene data show CDR1 as MGHRA and CDR2 as YSYEKL. This CDR3 is built from 21 residues. J lost 1 base, V lost 3 bases, and 17 bases had no gene match. DNA of the CDR3: TGCGCCAGCAGCCAGCTACTAGCGGGAGTATCTCCGAAGAGTTCCTACAATGAGCAGTTCTTC. As protein: CASSQLLAGVSPKSSYNEQFF.

The CDR3 coding sequence is TGTGCCAGCGGACAGGGTCCGGACACTGAAGCTTTCTTT. Its translation: CASGQGPDTEAFF. The genes are TRBV18 and TRBJ1-1, with 8 nucleotides matching TRBD1. The CDR3 has 13 residues. Germline CDR1 KGHSH, CDR2 LQKENI. The J segment lost 3 bases and the V segment lost 8 bases, leaving 5 bases of the junction unmatched.

In this sample, this clone turned up once. V gene TRBV7-9 combines with J gene TRBJ2-5; tentative D call: TRBD2 (7 bases). CDR3 size: 14 residues. Per germline, CDR1 SEHNR and CDR2 FQNEAQ (reference sequence). V was cut by 1 base and J by 5 bases, with 11 bases left in between. The CDR3 protein is CASSLGGGAETQYF. The CDR3 DNA reads TGTGCCAGCAGCTTAGGTGGGGGGGCCGAGACCCAGTACTTC.

The chain has TRBV6-5 and TRBJ1-3; tentatively, D is TRBD1 (5 bases). Trimming removed 4 bases at V and 0 bases at J, with 13 bases between. Germline CDR1 and CDR2: MNHEY and SVGAGI. This CDR3 is 16 amino acids long. The CDR3 reads CASSSGGLSSGNTIYF. The CDR3 DNA sequence: TGTGCCAGCAGTTCGGGGGGACTCAGCTCTGGAAACACCATATATTTT.

The V and J genes are TRBV6-5 and TRBJ2-7, with D possibly matching TRBD1 (5 bases). V was cut by 7 bases and J by 7 bases, with 20 bases left in between. CDR3 size: 14 residues. Looked up from germline, CDR1 is MNHEY and CDR2 is SVGAGI. CDR3 sequence reads: CASKKGQFGREQYF. CDR3 in DNA: TGTGCCAGCAAAAAGGGGCAGTTTGGAAGGGAGCAGTACTTC.